The rows below give T cell receptor beta chains drawn from one sample of a study of T cell responses to AZD1222 COVID-19 vaccine. Sequencing was performed with immunoSEQ multiplex PCR; in TCRdb, only in-frame clones are kept and a portion is missing. The repertoire has nearly 200,000 clones, 85% to 95% of them found once; the top ten carry 1%. This sample comprised peripheral blood, obtained 28 days after the second AZD1222 dose. All receptors come from an adult who received the AZD1222 COVID-19 vaccine. Each CDR3 is given with its conserved first and last residue. D genes are given only for firm matches.

>TRBV2|.
CASSEGGEKLFF
>TRBV24-1|.
CATAEGSYNSPLHF
>TRBV6-5|.
CASSRTGHSTFF
>TRBV4-1|.
CASSQDAAGTYNQPQHF
>TRBV2|TRBD1
CASRDRGITEAFF
>TRBV9|.
CASSGQRGLENIQYF
>TRBV13|TRBD1
CASSVWTGGAPGANVLTF
>TRBV5-1|.
CASQLDYEQYF
>TRBV25-1|.
CASSERRGLGAYEQYF
>TRBV2|TRBD2
CASSERGRDTDTQYF
>TRBV9|.
CASSIWATDTQYF
>TRBV4-1|TRBD1
CASSQETGAGANVLTF
>TRBV15|.
CATSRQATNEKLFF
>TRBV27|TRBD1
CASSPGTGNNYEQYF
>TRBV5-1|.
CASSLGWRVSGTYEQYF
>TRBV4-1|.
CASSQDRKQDTQYF
>TRBV10-3|TRBD1
CAISEGQGAGNQPQHF
>TRBV7-9|.
CASSLGGAGEKLFF
>TRBV5-1|.
CASSFQETQYF